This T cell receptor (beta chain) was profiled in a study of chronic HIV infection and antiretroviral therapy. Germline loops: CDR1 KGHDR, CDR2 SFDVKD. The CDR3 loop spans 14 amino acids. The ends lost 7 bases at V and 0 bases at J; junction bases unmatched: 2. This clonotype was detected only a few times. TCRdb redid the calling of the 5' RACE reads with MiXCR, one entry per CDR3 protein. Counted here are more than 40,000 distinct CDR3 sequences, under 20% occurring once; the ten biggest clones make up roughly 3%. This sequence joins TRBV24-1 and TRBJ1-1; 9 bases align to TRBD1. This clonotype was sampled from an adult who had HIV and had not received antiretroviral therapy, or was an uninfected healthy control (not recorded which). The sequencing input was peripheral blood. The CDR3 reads CATRGQGMNTEAFF. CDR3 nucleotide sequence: TGTGCCACCAGGGGACAGGGAATGAACACTGAAGCTTTCTTT.